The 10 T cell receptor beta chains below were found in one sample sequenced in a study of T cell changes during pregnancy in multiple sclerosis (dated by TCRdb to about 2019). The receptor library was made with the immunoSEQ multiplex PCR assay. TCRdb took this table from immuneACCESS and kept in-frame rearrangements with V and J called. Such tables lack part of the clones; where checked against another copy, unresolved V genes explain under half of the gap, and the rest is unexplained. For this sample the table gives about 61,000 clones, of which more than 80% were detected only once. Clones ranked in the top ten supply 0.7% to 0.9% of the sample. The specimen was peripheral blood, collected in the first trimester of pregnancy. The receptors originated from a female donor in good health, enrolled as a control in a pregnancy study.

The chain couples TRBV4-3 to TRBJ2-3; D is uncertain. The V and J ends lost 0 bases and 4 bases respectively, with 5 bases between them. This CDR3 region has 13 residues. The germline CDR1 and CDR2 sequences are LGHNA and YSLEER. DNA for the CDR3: TGCGCCAGCAGCCAAGATACAGCAGATACGCAGTATTTT. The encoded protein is CASSQDTADTQYF.

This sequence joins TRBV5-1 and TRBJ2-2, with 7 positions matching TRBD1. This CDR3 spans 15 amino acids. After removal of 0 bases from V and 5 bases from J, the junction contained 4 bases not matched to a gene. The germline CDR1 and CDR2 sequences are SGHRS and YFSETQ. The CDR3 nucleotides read TGCGCCAGCAGCTTGGACAGGGGCTCGACCGGGGAGCTGTTTTTT. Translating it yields CASSLDRGSTGELFF.

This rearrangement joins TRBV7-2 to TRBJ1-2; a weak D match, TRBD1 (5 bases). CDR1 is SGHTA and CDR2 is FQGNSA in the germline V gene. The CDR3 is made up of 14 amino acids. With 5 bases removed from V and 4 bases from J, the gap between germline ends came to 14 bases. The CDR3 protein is CASSLQGGGYGYTF. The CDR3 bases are TGTGCCAGCAGCCTCCAGGGAGGCGGCTATGGCTACACCTTC. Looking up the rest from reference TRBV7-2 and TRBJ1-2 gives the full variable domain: GAGVSQSPSNKVTEKGKDVELRCDPISGHTALYWYRQSLGQGLEFLIYFQGNSAPDKSGLPSDRFSAERTGGSVSTLTIQRTQQEDSAVYLCASSLQGGGYGYTFGSGTRLTVV.

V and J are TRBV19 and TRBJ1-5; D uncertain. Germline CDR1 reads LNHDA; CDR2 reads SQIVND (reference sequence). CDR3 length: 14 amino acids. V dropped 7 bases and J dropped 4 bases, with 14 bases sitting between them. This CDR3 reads CASTGLGGNQPQHF. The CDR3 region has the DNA TGTGCCAGTACCGGACTGGGTGGTAATCAGCCCCAGCATTTT.

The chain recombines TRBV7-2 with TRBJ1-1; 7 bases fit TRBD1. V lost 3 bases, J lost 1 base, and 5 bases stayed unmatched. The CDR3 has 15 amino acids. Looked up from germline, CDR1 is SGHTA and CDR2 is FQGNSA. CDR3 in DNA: TGTGCCAGCAGCTTCAACAGGGGCGAGAACACTGAAGCTTTCTTT. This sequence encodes CASSFNRGENTEAFF.

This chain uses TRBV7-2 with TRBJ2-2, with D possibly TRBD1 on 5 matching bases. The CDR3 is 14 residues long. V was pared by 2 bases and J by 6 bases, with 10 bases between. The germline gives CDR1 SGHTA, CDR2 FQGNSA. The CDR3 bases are TGTGCCAGCAGCTTAATAAAGGGGCCCGGGGAGCTGTTTTTT. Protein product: CASSLIKGPGELFF.

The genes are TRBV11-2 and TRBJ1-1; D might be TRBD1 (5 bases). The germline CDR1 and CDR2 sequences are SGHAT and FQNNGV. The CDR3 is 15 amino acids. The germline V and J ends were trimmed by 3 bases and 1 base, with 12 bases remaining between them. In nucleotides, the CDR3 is TGTGCCAGCAGCTTTACCACAGGACCGAACACTGAAGCTTTCTTT. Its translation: CASSFTTGPNTEAFF.

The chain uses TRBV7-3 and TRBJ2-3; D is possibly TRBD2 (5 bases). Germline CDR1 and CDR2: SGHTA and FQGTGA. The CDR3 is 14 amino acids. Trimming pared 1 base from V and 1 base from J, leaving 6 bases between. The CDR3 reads CASSLNSGTDTQYF. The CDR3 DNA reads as TGTGCCAGCAGCTTAAATAGCGGCACAGATACGCAGTATTTT.

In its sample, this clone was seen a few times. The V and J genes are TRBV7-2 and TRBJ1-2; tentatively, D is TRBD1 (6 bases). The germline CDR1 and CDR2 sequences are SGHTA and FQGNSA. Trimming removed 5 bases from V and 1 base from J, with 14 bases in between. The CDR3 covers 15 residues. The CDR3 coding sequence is TGTGCCAGCAGCGAGAAAAGACAGGTTAACTATGGCTACACCTTC. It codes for CASSEKRQVNYGYTF.

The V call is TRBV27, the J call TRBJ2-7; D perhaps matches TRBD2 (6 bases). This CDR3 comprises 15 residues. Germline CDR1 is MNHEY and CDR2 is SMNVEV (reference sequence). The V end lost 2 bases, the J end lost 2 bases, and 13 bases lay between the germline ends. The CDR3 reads CASSLSSGSAYEQYF. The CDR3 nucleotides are TGTGCCAGCAGTTTAAGTAGCGGATCAGCCTACGAGCAGTACTTC.